The 21 T cell receptor beta chains given below trace back to one sample, sequenced in a study of cytomegalovirus exposure and HLA in healthy donors. Amplification used 60 Vbeta primers and 13 Jbeta primers. Sequencing used immunoSEQ multiplex PCR; TCRdb keeps in-frame clones, though not all of them. The sample records some 150,000 clones, approximately 79% being singletons. The sequencing input was PBMCs. The receptors here all came from a male donor in good health and CMV-seronegative.

The V call is TRBV7-9, the J call TRBJ2-7, with D possibly TRBD1 on 6 matching bases. The CDR3 sequence is 15 residues long. Deletions cut 4 bases from V and 4 bases from J, with 17 bases between. Germline V gene data show CDR1 as SEHNR and CDR2 as FQNEAQ (reference sequence). CDR3 in amino acids: CASSSTETGAYEQYF. The DNA of the CDR3 is TGTGCCAGCAGCTCGACGGAGACAGGAGCATACGAGCAGTACTTC.

The chain employs TRBV19 and TRBJ2-7, with D maybe TRBD2 (5 bases). V lost 6 bases and J lost 0, with 12 bases in between. Per germline, CDR1 LNHDA and CDR2 SQIVND (reference sequence). CDR3 length: 14 amino acids. The CDR3 DNA follows: TGTGCCAGTAGCCCCCGGGAACCCTCCTACGAGCAGTACTTC. It translates to CASSPREPSYEQYF.

The gene calls are TRBV4-3 and TRBJ2-7, with D possibly matching TRBD2 (6 bases). CDR3 length: 13 residues. V lost 3 bases and J lost 3, with 9 bases in between. Per germline, CDR1 LGHNA and CDR2 YSLEER. CDR3 bases: TGCGCCAGCAGCCAGGGACTGAACTACGAGCAGTACTTC. Encoded protein: CASSQGLNYEQYF.

The V gene is TRBV2, the J gene TRBJ2-7, with TRBD1 matching over 9 bases. The CDR3 loop spans 15 amino acids. The V gene's germline CDR1 is SNHLY and CDR2 FYNNEI. J gave up 2 bases and V 6 bases, and 8 bases lay outside the gene matches. For the CDR3, the DNA is TGTGCCAGCAGCGCCGCACAGGGGGCGGCCTACGAGCAGTACTTC. Protein: CASSAAQGAAYEQYF.

As concerns this clone: Other nucleotide sequences in the sample specify the same CDR3. V gene TRBV29-1 combines with J gene TRBJ2-1, with no clear D. The CDR3 runs to 11 residues. Germline V lookup: CDR1 SQVTM, CDR2 ANQGSEA. Trimming left V 4 bases short and J 4 bases short, with 5 bases between. CDR3 nucleotide sequence: TGCAGCGTTGTTTCGTACAATGAGCAGTTCTTC. It encodes CSVVSYNEQFF.

This clone was observed a handful of times. V gene TRBV7-9 combines with J gene TRBJ2-7, with D possibly being TRBD1 (6 bases). CDR1 SEHNR and CDR2 FQNEAQ come from the germline V gene (reference sequence). The CDR3 is 14 residues long. V lost 1 base and J lost 5, with 12 bases in between. CDR3 sequence reads: CASSLGGHLNEQYF. The CDR3 coding sequence is TGTGCCAGCAGCTTAGGGGGACACCTCAACGAGCAGTACTTC.

The rearrangement uses TRBV4-3 and TRBJ2-7; possibly TRBD1 for D (5 bases). This CDR3 contains 18 residues. The V end lost 1 base, the J end lost 2 bases, and 21 bases lay between the germline ends. In germline, CDR1 is LGHNA, CDR2 YSLEER. The CDR3 region is CASSQVRPGSSLTYEQYF. Here the CDR3 DNA reads TGCGCCAGCAGCCAAGTAAGGCCAGGGTCCTCATTAACCTACGAGCAGTACTTC.

The table lists this clone with a few counts. V gene TRBV6-1 combines with J gene TRBJ2-7; possible D gene TRBD2, 6 bases. Germline loops: CDR1 MNHNS, CDR2 SASEGT. The CDR3 has 18 residues. The V end was cut by 0 bases, the J end by 3 bases, with 21 bases between. The DNA for the CDR3 is TGTGCCAGCAGTGAAGCGGAGGGACCGGGACCCTCAATCTACGAGCAGTACTTC. It yields the protein CASSEAEGPGPSIYEQYF.

The chain combines TRBV14 with TRBJ2-6, with 7 bases lining up with TRBD1. J lost 1 base, V lost 5 bases, and 2 bases had no gene match. This CDR3 has 15 amino acids. The germline V gene has CDR1 SGHDN and CDR2 FVKESK. The CDR3 loop reads CASSDRASGANVLTF. The CDR3 DNA sequence: TGTGCCAGCAGCGACAGGGCTTCTGGGGCCAACGTCCTGACTTTC. The full variable domain, with the rest looked up from reference TRBV14 and TRBJ2-6, is EAGVTQFPSHSVIEKGQTVTLRCDPISGHDNLYWYRRVMGKEIKFLLHFVKESKQDESGMPNNRFLAERTGGTYSTLKVQPAELEDSGVYFCASSDRASGANVLTFGAGSRLTVL.

V and J are TRBV29-1 and TRBJ2-1; D is perhaps TRBD2 (7 bases). V was clipped by 6 bases and J by 0 bases, with 15 bases between them. This CDR3 has 15 amino acids. Germline CDR1 is SQVTM and CDR2 is ANQGSEA. The CDR3 loop reads CSVVGGGSSYNEQFF. CDR3 sequence (DNA): TGCAGCGTCGTAGGGGGAGGGAGCTCCTACAATGAGCAGTTCTTC.

The chain combines TRBV18 with TRBJ2-5; 7 bases are a match to TRBD1. J was trimmed by 4 bases and V by 4 bases; bases with no gene match: 12. This CDR3 has 16 amino acids. Germline CDR1 is KGHSH and CDR2 is LQKENI. As DNA, the CDR3 is TGTGCCAGCTCACGATCTGCCACAGGGGTAGGAGAGACCCAGTACTTC. The encoded protein is CASSRSATGVGETQYF.

V and J are TRBV5-6 and TRBJ2-5, with 13 bases aligning to TRBD2. The CDR3 contains 14 residues. With 9 bases clipped from V and 1 base from J, the junction kept 3 bases outside the gene matches. Germline assignment: CDR1 SGHDT and CDR2 YYEEEE. The CDR3 DNA reads as TGTGCCACCGGGACTAGCGGGATCCAAGAGACCCAGTACTTC. Its translation: CATGTSGIQETQYF.

The J gene is TRBJ2-3, the V gene TRBV19; possible D gene TRBD1, 6 bases. V was shortened by 5 bases and J by 0 bases, with 12 bases between the two germline ends. In germline, CDR1 is LNHDA, CDR2 SQIVND (reference sequence). This CDR3 has 15 residues. The CDR3 protein is CASSPRDMSTDTQYF. CDR3 nucleotide sequence: TGTGCCAGTAGTCCCCGGGACATGAGCACAGATACGCAGTATTTT.

Remarks on this clone: The same CDR3 arises from other DNA sequences in this sample as well. This rearrangement joins TRBV30 to TRBJ1-1; D unclear. This CDR3 has 14 amino acids. Germline V gives CDR1 GTSNPN, CDR2 SVGIG (reference sequence). The V end lost 0 bases, the J end lost 0 bases, and 8 bases lay between the germline ends. The CDR3 bases are TGTGCCTGGAGTGTCCCGGGATTGAACACTGAAGCTTTCTTT. Encoded protein: CAWSVPGLNTEAFF.

The chain carries TRBV6-5 and TRBJ2-7, with 7 bases lining up with TRBD2. The V gene end was trimmed by 6 bases and the J gene end by 7 bases; junction bases not matched to a gene: 15. The CDR3 runs 15 residues. CDR1 is MNHEY and CDR2 is SVGAGI in the germline V gene. The DNA for the CDR3 is TGTGCCAGCAGCAATGGGGCTAGCGGCACGGGAGAGCAGTACTTC. It yields the protein CASSNGASGTGEQYF.

The V and J genes are TRBV14 and TRBJ2-6; D gene uncertain. CDR3 length: 16 residues. CDR1 SGHDN and CDR2 FVKESK come from the germline V gene. The ends were cut back, 4 bases at V and 0 bases at J, with 10 bases in the middle. CDR3 sequence: CASSPPGSSGANVLTF. The CDR3 DNA sequence: TGTGCCAGCAGCCCCCCAGGAAGCTCTGGGGCCAACGTCCTGACTTTC.

Regarding this clone: Mismatch with germline at one junction end may stem from a read error. DNA for the CDR3: TGTTCCAGCAGCTCCGGACTAGGGGATTCAGATACGCAGTATTTT. As protein: CSSSSGLGDSDTQYF. V gene TRBV7-9 combines with J gene TRBJ2-3; 7 bases map to TRBD2. This CDR3 has 15 amino acids. Germline values: CDR1 SEHNR, CDR2 FQNEAQ (reference sequence).

Only a few counts were recorded for this clone. The rearrangement uses TRBV14 and TRBJ1-2; possible D gene TRBD1, 5 bases. There are 16 residues in the CDR3. Germline lookup yields CDR1 SGHDN and CDR2 FVKESK. Trimming removed 0 bases from V and 3 bases from J, with 14 bases in between. CDR3 sequence reads: CASSQDLVRGDYGYTF. CDR3 bases: TGTGCCAGCAGCCAAGATCTTGTAAGGGGCGACTATGGCTACACCTTC.

In regard to this clone: The sample has other DNA sequences that encode this CDR3 too. The V and J genes are TRBV10-3 and TRBJ1-1, with TRBD1 matching 7 bases. This CDR3 region has 15 residues. The V gene's germline CDR1 is ENHRY and CDR2 SYGVKD. V was pared by 0 bases and J by 1 base, with 2 bases of the junction left unmatched. The CDR3 nucleotides read TGTGCCATCAGTGAGTCGAGGGGGCGGAACACTGAAGCTTTCTTT. Its protein is CAISESRGRNTEAFF.

The CDR3 DNA sequence: TGTGCCAGCAAACCCGGCCCCAGGCGGGATGAAAAACTGTTTTTT. This translates into CASKPGPRRDEKLFF. The genes are TRBV28 and TRBJ1-4; no reliable D call. Germline-derived CDR1 and CDR2 are MDHEN and SYDVKM. The CDR3 is 15 amino acids. The germline V and J ends were trimmed by 7 bases and 6 bases, with 18 bases remaining between them.

The rearrangement joins TRBV9 to TRBJ2-2; tentatively, D is TRBD1 (6 bases). Germline CDR1 SGDLS, CDR2 YYNGEE. This CDR3 is built from 15 residues. Between the trimmed V and J ends, which lost 4 bases and 3 bases, there was a span of 13 bases. The chain's CDR3 is CASSPQGQYTGELFF. In nucleotides, the CDR3 is TGTGCCAGCAGCCCTCAGGGGCAATACACCGGGGAGCTGTTTTTT.